One and the same sample provided the 21 T cell receptor beta chains below, sequenced in a study of blood T cell repertoires in COVID-19. Produced via immunoSEQ multiplex PCR; TCRdb's table is partial and in-frame only. This table has 90,000 or so clones, around 83% appearing once. The specimen sequenced was peripheral blood. The receptor source for this set is a man aged 60 to 69 with acute or convalescent COVID-19.

V gene TRBV6-5 combines with J gene TRBJ2-2; D ambiguous. Germline values: CDR1 MNHEY, CDR2 SVGAGI. Trimming took off 4 bases at V and 0 bases at J, with 9 bases between the two ends. The CDR3 contains 15 residues. The CDR3 sequence is CASSLAHANTGELFF. The CDR3 region has the DNA TGTGCCAGCAGTTTAGCACACGCGAACACCGGGGAGCTGTTTTTT.

The chain couples TRBV7-2 to TRBJ1-2, with 9 bases that match TRBD1. Germline V gene lookup returns CDR1 SGHTA and CDR2 FQGNSA. CDR3 size: 16 residues. The V segment lost 5 bases and the J segment 4 bases; nucleotides outside the gene matches: 11. For the CDR3, the DNA is TGTGCCAGCAGCGAAACACAGGGGGCGATAAGCTATGGCTACACCTTC. The encoded protein is CASSETQGAISYGYTF.

J is TRBJ1-1 and V is TRBV5-1; the D gene is possibly TRBD1 (5 bases). Trimming pared 4 bases from V and 1 base from J, leaving 11 bases between. The CDR3 runs 14 residues. The V gene's germline CDR1 is SGHRS and CDR2 YFSETQ. Here the CDR3 reads CASSVQGGNTEAFF. As DNA, the CDR3 is TGCGCCAGCAGCGTCCAGGGAGGGAACACTGAAGCTTTCTTT.

The chain recombines TRBV18 with TRBJ2-7; TRBD1 agrees at 7 bases. V gave up 3 bases and J gave up 5 bases; unmatched junction bases: 4. The CDR3 length is 13 residues. Germline loops: CDR1 KGHSH, CDR2 LQKENI. CDR3 residues: CASSPGTADEQYV. The CDR3 coding sequence is TGTGCCAGCTCACCGGGGACAGCTGACGAGCAGTACGTC.

The sample holds a few counts of this clone. The rearrangement links TRBV10-3 to TRBJ1-5, with 7 bases lining up with TRBD1. Per germline, CDR1 ENHRY and CDR2 SYGVKD. Trimming took 0 bases from V and 0 from J; bases not matched to a gene: 8. This CDR3 has 18 amino acids. The DNA for the CDR3 is TGTGCCATCAGTGAGTCTTGGGGGACAGCGGATAGCAATCAGCCCCAGCATTTT. The encoded protein is CAISESWGTADSNQPQHF.

This clone was picked up a small number of times. This chain connects TRBV20-1 to TRBJ2-5, with D perhaps TRBD1 (5 bases). Per germline, CDR1 DFQATT and CDR2 SNEGSKA (reference sequence). V was pared by 6 bases and J by 5 bases, with 10 bases between. The CDR3 contains 11 residues. CDR3 protein: CSADSQETQYF. The CDR3 nucleotides read TGCAGTGCCGACAGTCAGGAGACCCAGTACTTC.

The V gene is TRBV3-1 (or the pseudogene TRBV3-2), the J gene TRBJ2-7; TRBD1 might be the D (7 bases). Between the trimmed V and J ends, which lost 4 bases and 6 bases, there was a span of 16 bases. Germline-derived CDR1 and CDR2 are LGHDT and YNNKEL (reference sequence). There are 14 residues in the CDR3. The CDR3 DNA reads TGTGCCAGCAGCCGGGGCAGGGGGGTATTCGAGCAGTACTTC. It translates to CASSRGRGVFEQYF.

The chain recombines TRBV5-8 with TRBJ1-5; weak D call: TRBD1 (5 bases). The CDR3 is made up of 14 amino acids. Germline V gene data show CDR1 as SGHTS and CDR2 as YDEGEE. V lost 3 bases and J 4 bases, leaving 11 bases between the germline ends. The CDR3 spells CASSSRAWNQPQHF. The CDR3 coding sequence is TGTGCCAGCAGCTCCAGGGCTTGGAATCAGCCCCAGCATTTT. The variable domain in full, with the rest retrieved from reference TRBV5-8 and TRBJ1-5, is EAGVTQSPTHLIKTRGQQATLRCSPISGHTSVYWYQQALGLGLQFLLWYDEGEERNRGNFPPRFSGRQFPNYSSELNVNALELEDSALYLCASSSRAWNQPQHFGDGTRLSIL.

The genes are TRBV6-6 and TRBJ1-5; D may be TRBD1 (6 bases). This CDR3 comprises 18 residues. The germline V and J ends were trimmed by 5 bases and 4 bases, with 24 bases remaining between them. CDR1 is MNHNY, CDR2 SVGAGI, per germline (reference sequence). The CDR3 DNA reads as TGTGCCAGCAGTCGGCGGACTGGATTACAGGGTAGAAATCAGCCCCAGCATTTT. This codes for CASSRRTGLQGRNQPQHF.

The chain is built from TRBV6-6 and TRBJ2-1, with TRBD1 matching over 9 bases. In germline, CDR1 is MNHNY, CDR2 SVGAGI (reference sequence). V was clipped by 4 bases and J by 6 bases; unmatched bases: 7. CDR3 size: 15 residues. The CDR3: CASSSSDRGGNEQFF. Written as DNA, the CDR3 is TGTGCCAGCAGTTCCTCCGACAGGGGGGGCAATGAGCAGTTCTTC.

This rearrangement joins TRBV12-3 or TRBV12-4 to TRBJ1-2; D is uncertain. This CDR3 region has 13 residues. The ends were cut back, 3 bases at V and 8 bases at J, with 13 bases in the middle. The CDR3 spells CASSFVEGSGYTF. The CDR3 nucleotides are TGTGCCAGCAGTTTTGTGGAGGGCTCGGGCTACACCTTC.

The V and J genes are TRBV5-4 and TRBJ1-1; D is possibly TRBD1 (6 bases). V gave up 2 bases and J gave up 2 bases, with 7 bases separating them. Germline loops: CDR1 SGHNT, CDR2 YYREEE (reference sequence). This CDR3 comprises 13 residues. CDR3 loop: CASSLQGNTEAFF. The CDR3 region has the DNA TGTGCCAGCAGCTTACAGGGAAACACTGAAGCTTTCTTT.

The chain uses TRBV5-1 and TRBJ1-2; D remains unclear. CDR1 and CDR2 (germline): SGHRS, YFSETQ. Trimming left V 3 bases short and J 5 bases short, with 8 bases between. The CDR3 has 12 amino acids. The CDR3 sequence: CASSYDGYGYTF. CDR3 DNA: TGCGCCAGCAGCTATGACGGGTATGGCTACACCTTC.

The chain carries TRBV4-2 and TRBJ2-5, with D possibly matching TRBD1 (6 bases). Germline CDR1 LGHNA, CDR2 YNFKEQ. The V end lost 0 bases, the J end lost 4 bases, and 18 bases lay between the germline ends. This CDR3 spans 17 amino acids. The chain's CDR3 is CASSQDKGGWVGETQYF. CDR3 nucleotides: TGTGCCAGCAGCCAAGATAAAGGGGGTTGGGTGGGAGAGACCCAGTACTTC.

The chain carries TRBV15 and TRBJ1-5; D ambiguous. In germline, CDR1 is LNHNV, CDR2 YYDKDF (reference sequence). This CDR3 has 13 residues. The germline V and J ends were trimmed by 0 bases and 5 bases, with 5 bases remaining between them. The DNA of the CDR3 is TGTGCCACCAGCAGAGAATCGTATCAGCCCCAGCATTTT. Protein sequence: CATSRESYQPQHF.

The V call is TRBV19, the J call TRBJ2-5; 7 bases match TRBD1. V was pared by 7 bases and J by 4 bases, with 9 bases of the junction left unmatched. The CDR3 spans 14 residues. From germline, CDR1 is LNHDA and CDR2 SQIVND (reference sequence). Here the CDR3 DNA reads TGTGCCAGTAAGGGCTCCGGGACAGCAGAGACCCAGTACTTC. Translated, it gives CASKGSGTAETQYF.

The genes are TRBV13 and TRBJ2-7; 7 bases fit TRBD1. Germline CDR1 is PRHDT and CDR2 is FYEKMQ (reference sequence). The CDR3 contains 13 residues. Trimming cost V 5 bases and J 1 base; bases outside gene matches: 2. The CDR3 nucleotides read TGTGCCAGCAGCCGACAGGGATCCTACGAGCAGTACTTC. This encodes CASSRQGSYEQYF. The full variable domain, its missing parts supplied by reference TRBV13 and TRBJ2-7, is AAGVIQSPRHLIKEKRETATLKCYPIPRHDTVYWYQQGPGQDPQFLISFYEKMQSDKGSIPDRFSAQQFSDYHSELNMSSLELGDSALYFCASSRQGSYEQYFGPGTRLTVT.

The genes are TRBV7-2 and TRBJ2-5; no firm D call. Germline assignment: CDR1 SGHTA and CDR2 FQGNSA. Deletions cut 2 bases from V and 4 bases from J, with 8 bases between. This CDR3 is 13 amino acids long. The DNA of the CDR3 is TGTGCCAGCAGCTTAACCAGGTTAGAGACCCAGTACTTC. Its protein is CASSLTRLETQYF.

V is TRBV28 and J is TRBJ1-2; possible D gene TRBD1, 5 bases. This CDR3 has 19 residues. Germline CDR1 reads MDHEN; CDR2 reads SYDVKM. V was cut by 6 bases and J by 0 bases, with 26 bases left in between. CDR3 nucleotides: TGTGCCAGCAGACAATATATCAGGGTGGCGAATGGTGCTAACTATGGCTACACCTTC. It codes for CASRQYIRVANGANYGYTF.

The chain combines TRBV27 with TRBJ2-2, with D perhaps matching TRBD1 (6 bases). CDR3 length equals 13 residues. Germline V gene sequence: CDR1 MNHEY, CDR2 SMNVEV (reference sequence). The V gene lost 6 bases and the J gene lost 6 bases, with 11 bases spanning the gap. The CDR3 bases are TGTGCCAGCAGACTACAGGGTCCCGGGGAGCTGTTTTTT. Translation: CASRLQGPGELFF.

The chain carries TRBV5-4 and TRBJ1-1, with 8 bases identical to TRBD1. J lost 6 bases, V lost 0 bases, and 7 bases had no gene match. The germline V gene encodes CDR1 SGHNT and CDR2 YYREEE (reference sequence). The CDR3 is 15 amino acids. Written as DNA, the CDR3 is TGTGCCAGCAGCTTGGATTCCGGGACAGGCCCTGAAGCTTTCTTT. This translates into CASSLDSGTGPEAFF.